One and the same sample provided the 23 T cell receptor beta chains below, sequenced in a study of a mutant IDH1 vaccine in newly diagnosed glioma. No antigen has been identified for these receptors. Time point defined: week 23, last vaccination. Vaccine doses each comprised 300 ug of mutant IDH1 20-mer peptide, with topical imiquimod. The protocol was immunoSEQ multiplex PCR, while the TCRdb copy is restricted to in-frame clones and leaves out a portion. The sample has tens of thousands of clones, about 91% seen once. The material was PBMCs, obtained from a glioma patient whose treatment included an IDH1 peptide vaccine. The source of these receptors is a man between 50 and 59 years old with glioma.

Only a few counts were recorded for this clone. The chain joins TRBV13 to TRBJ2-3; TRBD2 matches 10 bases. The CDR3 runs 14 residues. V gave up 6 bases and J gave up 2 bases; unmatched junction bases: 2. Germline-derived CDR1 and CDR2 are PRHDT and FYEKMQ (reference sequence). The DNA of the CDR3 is TGTGCCAGCAGGCTAGCGGGAGCCACAGATACGCAGTATTTT. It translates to CASRLAGATDTQYF.

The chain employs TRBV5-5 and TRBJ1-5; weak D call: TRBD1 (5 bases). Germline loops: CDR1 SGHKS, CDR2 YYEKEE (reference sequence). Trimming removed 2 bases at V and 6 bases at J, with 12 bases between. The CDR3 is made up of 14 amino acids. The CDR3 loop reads CASSFGGPGQPQHF. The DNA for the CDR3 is TGTGCCAGCAGCTTTGGGGGTCCCGGTCAGCCCCAGCATTTT.

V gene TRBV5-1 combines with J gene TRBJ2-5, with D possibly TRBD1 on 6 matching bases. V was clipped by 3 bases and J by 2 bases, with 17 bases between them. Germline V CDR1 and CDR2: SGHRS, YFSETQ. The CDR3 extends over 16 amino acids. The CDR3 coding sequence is TGCGCCAGCAGCTCTCTCCGGACAGAACTTCAAGAGACCCAGTACTTC. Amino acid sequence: CASSSLRTELQETQYF.

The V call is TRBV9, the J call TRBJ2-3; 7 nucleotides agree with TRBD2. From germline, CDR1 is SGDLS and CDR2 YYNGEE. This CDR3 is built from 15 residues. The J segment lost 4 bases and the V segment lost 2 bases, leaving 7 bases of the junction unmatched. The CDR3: CASSVRGRASDTQYF. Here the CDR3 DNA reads TGTGCCAGCAGCGTTCGGGGGAGGGCGTCAGATACGCAGTATTTT. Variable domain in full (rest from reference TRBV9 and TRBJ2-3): DSGVTQTPKHLITATGQRVTLRCSPRSGDLSVYWYQQSLDQGLQFLIQYYNGEERAKGNILERFSAQQFPDLHSELNLSSLELGDSALYFCASSVRGRASDTQYFGPGTRLTVL.

The CDR3 here is CASSKAWGGYNEQFF. CDR3 DNA sequence: TGTGCCAGCAGCAAGGCCTGGGGCGGGTACAATGAGCAGTTCTTC. The rearrangement joins TRBV5-5 to TRBJ2-1; D tentatively fits TRBD1 or TRBD2 (5 bases each). The V end lost 4 bases, the J end lost 4 bases, and 15 bases lay between the germline ends. Germline-derived CDR1 and CDR2 are SGHKS and YYEKEE (reference sequence). CDR3 length equals 15 residues. The complete variable domain, with remaining parts taken from reference TRBV5-5 and TRBJ2-1, reads DAGVTQSPTHLIKTRGQQVTLRCSPISGHKSVSWYQQVLGQGPQFIFQYYEKEERGRGNFPDRFSARQFPNYSSELNVNALLLGDSALYLCASSKAWGGYNEQFFGPGTRLTVL.

The DNA for the CDR3 is TGTGCCACCAGCAGGCGGGGGGTTGAAGCTTTCTTT. Translating it yields CATSRRGVEAFF. The V gene is TRBV15, the J gene TRBJ1-1, with a weak D call TRBD1 (5 bases). There are 12 residues in the CDR3. Trimming left V 3 bases short and J 7 bases short, with 9 bases between. Germline CDR1 is LNHNV and CDR2 is YYDKDF (reference sequence). Combining the CDR3 with reference TRBV15 and TRBJ1-1 gives the whole variable domain DAMVIQNPRYQVTQFGKPVTLSCSQTLNHNVMYWYQQKSSQAPKLLFHYYDKDFNNEADTPDNFQSRRPNTSFCFLDIRSPGLGDTAMYLCATSRRGVEAFFGQGTRLTVV.

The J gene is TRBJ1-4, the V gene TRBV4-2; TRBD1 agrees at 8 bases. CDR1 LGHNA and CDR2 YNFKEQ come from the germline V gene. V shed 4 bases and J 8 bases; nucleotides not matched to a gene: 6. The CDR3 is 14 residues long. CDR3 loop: CASSPGQGREKLFF. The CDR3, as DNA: TGTGCCAGCAGCCCCGGACAGGGAAGAGAAAAACTGTTTTTT.

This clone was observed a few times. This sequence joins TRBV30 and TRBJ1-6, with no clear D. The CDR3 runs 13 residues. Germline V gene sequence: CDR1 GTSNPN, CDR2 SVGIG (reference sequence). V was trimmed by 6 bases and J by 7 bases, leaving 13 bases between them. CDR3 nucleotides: TGTGCCTGTCGACTGGGTAGGAATTCACCCCTCCACTTT. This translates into CACRLGRNSPLHF. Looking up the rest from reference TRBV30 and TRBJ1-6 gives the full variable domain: SQTIHQWPATLVQPVGSPLSLECTVEGTSNPNLYWYRQAAGRGLQLLFYSVGIGQISSEVPQNLSASRPQDRQFILSSKKLLLSDSGFYLCACRLGRNSPLHFGNGTRLTVT.

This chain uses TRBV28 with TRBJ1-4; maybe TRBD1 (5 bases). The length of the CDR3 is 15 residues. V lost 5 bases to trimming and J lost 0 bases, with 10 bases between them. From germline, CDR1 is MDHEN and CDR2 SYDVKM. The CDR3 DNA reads TGTGCCAGCAGTCAGACAGCCGCAACTAATGAAAAACTGTTTTTT. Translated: CASSQTAATNEKLFF.

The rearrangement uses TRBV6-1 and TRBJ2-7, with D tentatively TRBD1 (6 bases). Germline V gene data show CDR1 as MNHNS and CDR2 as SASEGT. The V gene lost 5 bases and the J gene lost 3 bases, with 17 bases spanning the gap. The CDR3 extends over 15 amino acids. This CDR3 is CASSLGQIKDYEQYF. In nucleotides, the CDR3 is TGTGCCAGCAGTCTTGGACAGATTAAGGACTACGAGCAGTACTTC.

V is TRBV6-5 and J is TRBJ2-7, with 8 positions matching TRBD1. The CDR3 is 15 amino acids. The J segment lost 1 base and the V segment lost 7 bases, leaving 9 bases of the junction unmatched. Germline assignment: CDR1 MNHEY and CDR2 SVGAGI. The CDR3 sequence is CASTPDRGISYEQYF. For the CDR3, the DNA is TGTGCCAGCACCCCTGACAGGGGCATATCCTACGAGCAGTACTTC.

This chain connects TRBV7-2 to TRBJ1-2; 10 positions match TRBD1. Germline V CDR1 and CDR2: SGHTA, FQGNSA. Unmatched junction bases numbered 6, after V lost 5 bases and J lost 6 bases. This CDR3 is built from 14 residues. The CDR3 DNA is TGTGCCAGCAGCGTAGACAGGGGGCGGAATGGCTACACCTTC. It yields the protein CASSVDRGRNGYTF.

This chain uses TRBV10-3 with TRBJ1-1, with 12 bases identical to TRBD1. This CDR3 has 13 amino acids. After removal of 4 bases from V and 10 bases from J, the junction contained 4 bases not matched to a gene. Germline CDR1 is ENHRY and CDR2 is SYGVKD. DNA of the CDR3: TGTGCCATCAGTGGCCGGGACAGGGGGCGAGCTTTCTTT. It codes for CAISGRDRGRAFF.

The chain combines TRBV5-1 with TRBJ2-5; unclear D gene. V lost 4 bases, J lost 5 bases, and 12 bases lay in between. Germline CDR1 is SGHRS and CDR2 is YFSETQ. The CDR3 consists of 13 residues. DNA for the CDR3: TGCGCCAGCAGCACTGGCCTGCGGGAGACCCAGTACTTC. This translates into CASSTGLRETQYF.

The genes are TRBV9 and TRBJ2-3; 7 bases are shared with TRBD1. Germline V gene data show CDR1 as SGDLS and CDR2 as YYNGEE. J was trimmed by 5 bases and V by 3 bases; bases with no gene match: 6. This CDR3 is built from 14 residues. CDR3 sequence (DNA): TGTGCCAGCAGCGGGGGACAGAGGGTAGATACGCAGTATTTT. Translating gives CASSGGQRVDTQYF.

The chain's CDR3 is CASVQRGRSYEQYF. The CDR3 DNA reads TGTGCCAGTGTTCAGCGGGGTCGCTCCTACGAGCAGTACTTC. The chain links TRBV6-1 to TRBJ2-7, with 7 bases identical to TRBD2. The CDR3 consists of 14 residues. With V trimmed by 9 bases and J by 0 bases, 8 bases remained unmatched. Germline lookup yields CDR1 MNHNS and CDR2 SASEGT.

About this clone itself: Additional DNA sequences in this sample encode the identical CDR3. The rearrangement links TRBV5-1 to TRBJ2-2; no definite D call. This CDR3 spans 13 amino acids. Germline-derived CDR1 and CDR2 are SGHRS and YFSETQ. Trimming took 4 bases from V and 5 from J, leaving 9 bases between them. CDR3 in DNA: TGCGCCAGCAGCGTCTCTGGGACCGGGGAGCTGTTTTTT. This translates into CASSVSGTGELFF.

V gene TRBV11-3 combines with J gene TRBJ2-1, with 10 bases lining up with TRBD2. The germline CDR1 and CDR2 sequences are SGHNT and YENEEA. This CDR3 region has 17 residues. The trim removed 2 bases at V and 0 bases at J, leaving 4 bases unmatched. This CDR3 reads CASSLRSGGSSYNEQFF. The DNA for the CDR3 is TGTGCCAGCAGCTTACGTAGCGGGGGGAGCTCCTACAATGAGCAGTTCTTC.

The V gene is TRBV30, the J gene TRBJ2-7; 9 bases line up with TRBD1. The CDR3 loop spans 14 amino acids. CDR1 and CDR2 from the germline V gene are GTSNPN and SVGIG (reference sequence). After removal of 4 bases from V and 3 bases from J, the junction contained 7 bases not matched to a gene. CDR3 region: CAWNLGTGNYEQYF. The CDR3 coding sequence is TGTGCCTGGAATCTGGGGACAGGGAACTACGAGCAGTACTTC.

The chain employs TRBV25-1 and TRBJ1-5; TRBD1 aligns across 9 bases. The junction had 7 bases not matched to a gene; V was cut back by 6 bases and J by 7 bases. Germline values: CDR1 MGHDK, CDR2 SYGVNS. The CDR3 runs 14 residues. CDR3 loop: CASRQTGGDQPQHF. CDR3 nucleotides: TGTGCCAGCAGACAGACAGGGGGGGACCAGCCCCAGCATTTT.

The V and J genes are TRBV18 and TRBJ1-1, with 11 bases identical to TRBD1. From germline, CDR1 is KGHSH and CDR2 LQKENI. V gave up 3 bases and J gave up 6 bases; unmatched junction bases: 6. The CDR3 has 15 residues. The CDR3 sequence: CASSPVRGQGAEAFF. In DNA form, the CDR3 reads TGTGCCAGCTCACCGGTCCGGGGACAGGGGGCTGAAGCTTTCTTT. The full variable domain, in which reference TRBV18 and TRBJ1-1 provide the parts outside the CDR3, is NAGVMQNPRHLVRRRGQEARLRCSPMKGHSHVYWYRQLPEEGLKFMVYLQKENIIDESGMPKERFSAEFPKEGPSILRIQQVVRGDSAAYFCASSPVRGQGAEAFFGQGTRLTVV.

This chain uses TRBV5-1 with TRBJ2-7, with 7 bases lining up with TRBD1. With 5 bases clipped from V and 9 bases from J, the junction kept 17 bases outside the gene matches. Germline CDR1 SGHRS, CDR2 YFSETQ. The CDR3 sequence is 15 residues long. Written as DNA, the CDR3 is TGCGCCAGCAGACGTACCGGGACAGCACCTGACTGGCAGTACTTC. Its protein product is CASRRTGTAPDWQYF.

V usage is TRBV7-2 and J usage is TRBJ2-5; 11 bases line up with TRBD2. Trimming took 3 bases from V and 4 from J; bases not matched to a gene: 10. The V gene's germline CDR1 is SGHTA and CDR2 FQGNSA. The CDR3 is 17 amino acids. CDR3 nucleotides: TGTGCCAGCAGCTTTTCGACTAGCGGGGATCCCCGAGAGACCCAGTACTTC. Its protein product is CASSFSTSGDPRETQYF.